The clone carrying this T cell receptor (beta chain) was detected only a few times. Its antigen is still unknown. No ophthalmopathy progression within 18 months constituted stable Graves' hyperthyroidism. Based on clinical symptoms, serum thyroxine and TRAb, thyroid ultrasound and orbital computed tomography, diagnoses were reached. Each 10 ml fresh peripheral blood draw supplied the PBMCs. Template material for amplifying TCR beta CDR3 regions consisted of RNA transcripts. HTBI primers were used for first-round RT-PCR of the TCR CDR3. MiXCR, applied by TCRdb to the multiplex PCR reads, yields one record per CDR3 protein. In the table there are about 560,000 distinct CDR3 sequences, about a sixth of which are singletons. The data belong to a study of T cells in Graves' hyperthyroidism and ophthalmopathy. General study points: The majority of expanded thyroid clonotypes above 0.001 also appeared in blood.

This clonotype originated in a woman younger than 35 with Graves' hyperthyroidism. Sequenced material: blood.

The CDR3 reads CASRHPWNNEQFF. Here the CDR3 DNA reads TGCGCCAGCAGACACCCCTGGAACAATGAGCAGTTCTTC. This rearrangement joins TRBV4-1 to TRBJ2-1, with D hard to call. This CDR3 has 13 residues. V shed 6 bases and J shed 5 bases, with 11 bases lying between them. The germline gives CDR1 MGHRA, CDR2 YSYEKL.